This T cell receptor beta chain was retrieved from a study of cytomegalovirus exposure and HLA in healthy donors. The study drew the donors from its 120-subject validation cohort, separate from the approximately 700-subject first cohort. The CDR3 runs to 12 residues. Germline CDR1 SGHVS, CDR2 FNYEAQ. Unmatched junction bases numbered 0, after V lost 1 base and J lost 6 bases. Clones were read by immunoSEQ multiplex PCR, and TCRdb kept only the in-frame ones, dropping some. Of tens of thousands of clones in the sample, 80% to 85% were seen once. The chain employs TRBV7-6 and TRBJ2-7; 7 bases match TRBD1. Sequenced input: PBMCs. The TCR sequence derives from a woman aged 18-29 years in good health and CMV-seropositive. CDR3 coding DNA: TGTGCCAGCAGCTTAGACAGGGGCGAGCAGTACTTC. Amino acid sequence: CASSLDRGEQYF.